The TCR beta chain described here comes from a study of cytomegalovirus exposure and HLA in healthy donors. The study ran its PCR with 60 Vbeta and 13 Jbeta primers. Profiling relied on immunoSEQ multiplex PCR, and the TCRdb table lists in-frame clones only, not all of them. Of about 140,000 clones in the sample, around 75% were seen once. This CDR3 is 15 amino acids long. V trimming: 1 base; J trimming: 6 bases; junction bases outside the gene matches: 7. In germline, CDR1 is SGHAT, CDR2 FQNNGV. Findings and caveats of the study: TCR association rates varied by HLA locus in a later analysis, with DRB1 highest and HLA-C lowest. A few chains tied to CMV proved CMV antigen-specific in vitro. About 87% or about 30% of the time was how often most TCR beta V segments were productive, according to an earlier analysis.

In its sample, this clone was seen once. What it binds is unknown. The source material was PBMCs. The V gene is TRBV11-2, the J gene TRBJ2-5, with 8 bases matching TRBD1. The origin of this receptor is a woman in her twenties or thirties in good health and CMV-seronegative. Here the CDR3 reads CASSLVQGAVQTQYF. Written as DNA, the CDR3 is TGTGCCAGCAGCTTAGTCCAGGGGGCGGTCCAGACCCAGTACTTC.